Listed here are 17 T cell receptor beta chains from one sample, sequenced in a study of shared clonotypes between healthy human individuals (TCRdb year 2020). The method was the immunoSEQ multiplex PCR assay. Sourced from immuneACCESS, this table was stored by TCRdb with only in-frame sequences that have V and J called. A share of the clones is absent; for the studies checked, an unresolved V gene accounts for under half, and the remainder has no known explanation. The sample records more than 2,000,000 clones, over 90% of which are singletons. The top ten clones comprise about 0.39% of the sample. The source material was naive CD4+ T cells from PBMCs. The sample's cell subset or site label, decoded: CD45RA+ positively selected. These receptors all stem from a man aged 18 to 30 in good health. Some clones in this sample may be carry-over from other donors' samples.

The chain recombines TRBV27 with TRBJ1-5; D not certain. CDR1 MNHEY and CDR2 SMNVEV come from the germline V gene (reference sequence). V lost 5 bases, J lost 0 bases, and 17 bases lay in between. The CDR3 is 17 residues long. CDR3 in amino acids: CASSTPTATNSNQPQHF. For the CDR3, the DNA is TGTGCCAGCAGTACACCAACAGCGACTAATAGCAATCAGCCCCAGCATTTT.

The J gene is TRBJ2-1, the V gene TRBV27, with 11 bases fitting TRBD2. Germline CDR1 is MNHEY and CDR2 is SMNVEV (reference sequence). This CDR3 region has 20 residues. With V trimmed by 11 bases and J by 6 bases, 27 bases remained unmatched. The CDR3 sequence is CAPQGGTARLAGKRANEQFF. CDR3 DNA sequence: TGTGCCCCCCAGGGTGGGACAGCCCGACTAGCGGGGAAAAGGGCCAATGAGCAGTTCTTC.

The CDR3 reads CASSFERIEQYF. The CDR3 nucleotides are TGTGCCAGCAGTTTCGAACGGATAGAGCAGTACTTC. V and J are TRBV28 and TRBJ2-7; no reliable D call. Germline assignment: CDR1 MDHEN and CDR2 SYDVKM. The V gene lost 3 bases and the J gene lost 7 bases, with 10 bases spanning the gap. The CDR3 is 12 amino acids.

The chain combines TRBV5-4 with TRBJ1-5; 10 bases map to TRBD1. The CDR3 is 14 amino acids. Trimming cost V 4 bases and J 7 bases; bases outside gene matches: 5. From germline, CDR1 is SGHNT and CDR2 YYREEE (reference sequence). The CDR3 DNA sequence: TGTGCCAGCAGCCGACAGGGGGCCTTCCAGCCCCAGCATTTT. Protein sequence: CASSRQGAFQPQHF.

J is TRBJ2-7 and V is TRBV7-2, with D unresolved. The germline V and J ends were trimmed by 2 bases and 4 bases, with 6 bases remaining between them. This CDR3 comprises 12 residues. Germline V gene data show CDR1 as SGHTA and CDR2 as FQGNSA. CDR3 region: CASSLPRYEQYF. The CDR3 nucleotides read TGTGCCAGCAGCTTACCTCGGTACGAGCAGTACTTC.

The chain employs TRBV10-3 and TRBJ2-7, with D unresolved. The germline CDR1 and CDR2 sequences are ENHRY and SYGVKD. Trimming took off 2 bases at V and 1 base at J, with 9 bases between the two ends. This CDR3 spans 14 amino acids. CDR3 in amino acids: CAISERSQSYEQYF. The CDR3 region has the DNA TGTGCCATCAGTGAGAGGTCCCAGTCCTACGAGCAGTACTTC.

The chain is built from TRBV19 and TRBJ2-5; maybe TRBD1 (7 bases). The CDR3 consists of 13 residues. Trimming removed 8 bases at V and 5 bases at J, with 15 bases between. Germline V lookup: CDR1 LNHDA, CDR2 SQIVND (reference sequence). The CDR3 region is CASSFPGGETQYF. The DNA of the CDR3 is TGTGCCAGTTCTTTCCCAGGGGGGGAGACCCAGTACTTC. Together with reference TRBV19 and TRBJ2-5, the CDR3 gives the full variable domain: DGGITQSPKYLFRKEGQNVTLSCEQNLNHDAMYWYRQDPGQGLRLIYYSQIVNDFQKGDIAEGYSVSREKKESFPLTVTSAQKNPTAFYLCASSFPGGETQYFGPGTRLLVL.

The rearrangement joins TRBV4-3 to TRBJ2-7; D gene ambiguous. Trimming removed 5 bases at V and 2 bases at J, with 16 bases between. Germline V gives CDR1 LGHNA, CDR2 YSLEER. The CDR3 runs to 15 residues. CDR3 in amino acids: CASSTRAGAPYEQYF. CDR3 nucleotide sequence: TGCGCCAGCAGCACCCGGGCCGGTGCCCCCTACGAGCAGTACTTC.

In nucleotides, the CDR3 is TGTGCCAGCAGTCCCCCAGTGAAAGGGGGCACTGAAGCTTTCTTT. This encodes CASSPPVKGGTEAFF. This chain uses TRBV28 with TRBJ1-1; D might be TRBD1 (6 bases). The germline V gene encodes CDR1 MDHEN and CDR2 SYDVKM. The CDR3 is made up of 15 amino acids. With 5 bases removed from V and 4 bases from J, the gap between germline ends came to 17 bases. Full variable domain (rest looked up from reference TRBV28 and TRBJ1-1): DVKVTQSSRYLVKRTGEKVFLECVQDMDHENMFWYRQDPGLGLRLIYFSYDVKMKEKGDIPEGYSVSREKKERFSLILESASTNQTSMYLCASSPPVKGGTEAFFGQGTRLTVV.

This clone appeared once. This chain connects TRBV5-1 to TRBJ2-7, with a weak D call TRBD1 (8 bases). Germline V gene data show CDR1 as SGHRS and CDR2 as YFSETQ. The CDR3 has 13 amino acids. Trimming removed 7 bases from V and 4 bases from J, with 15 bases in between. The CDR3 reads CASGTGGGYEQYF. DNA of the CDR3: TGCGCCAGCGGCACAGGGGGAGGGTACGAGCAGTACTTC.

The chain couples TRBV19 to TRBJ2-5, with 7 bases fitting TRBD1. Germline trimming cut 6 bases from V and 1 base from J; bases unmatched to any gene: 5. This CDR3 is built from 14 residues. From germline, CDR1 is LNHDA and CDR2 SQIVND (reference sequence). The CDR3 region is CASRVQGSQETQYF. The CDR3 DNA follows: TGTGCCAGTAGGGTACAGGGGAGCCAAGAGACCCAGTACTTC.

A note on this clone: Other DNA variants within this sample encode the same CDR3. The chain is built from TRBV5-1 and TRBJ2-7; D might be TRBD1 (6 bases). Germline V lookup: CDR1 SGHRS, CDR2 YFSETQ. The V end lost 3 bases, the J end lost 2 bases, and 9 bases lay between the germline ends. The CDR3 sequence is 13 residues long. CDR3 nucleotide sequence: TGCGCCAGCAGCTCAGGGGTTACCTACGAGCAGTACTTC. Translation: CASSSGVTYEQYF.

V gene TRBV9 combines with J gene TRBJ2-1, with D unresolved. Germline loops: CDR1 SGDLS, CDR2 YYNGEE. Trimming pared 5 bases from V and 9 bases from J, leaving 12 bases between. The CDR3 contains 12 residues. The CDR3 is CASRTSYGEQFF. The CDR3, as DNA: TGTGCCAGCAGGACTTCCTACGGTGAGCAGTTCTTC.

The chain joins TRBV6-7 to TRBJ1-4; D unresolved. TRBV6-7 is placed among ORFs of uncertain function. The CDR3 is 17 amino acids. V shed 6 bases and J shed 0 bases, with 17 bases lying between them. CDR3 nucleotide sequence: TGTGCCAGCAGGACCCGTCGCAGATTTGCAACTAATGAAAAACTGTTTTTT. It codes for CASRTRRRFATNEKLFF.

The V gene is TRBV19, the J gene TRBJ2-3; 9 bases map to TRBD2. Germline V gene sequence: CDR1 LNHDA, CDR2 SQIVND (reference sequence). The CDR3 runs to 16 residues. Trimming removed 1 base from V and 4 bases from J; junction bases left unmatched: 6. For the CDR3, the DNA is TGTGCCAGTAGTATAGGGGGAGCGGGAGGTGCAGATACGCAGTATTTT. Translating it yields CASSIGGAGGADTQYF.

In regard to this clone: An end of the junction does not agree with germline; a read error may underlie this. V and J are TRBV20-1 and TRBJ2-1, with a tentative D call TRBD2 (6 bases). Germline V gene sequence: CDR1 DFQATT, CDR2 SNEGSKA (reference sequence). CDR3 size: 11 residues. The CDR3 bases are TGCAGTGCTAGGGGGTCGGGGAGGCCAGTCTTC. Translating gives CSARGSGRPVF.

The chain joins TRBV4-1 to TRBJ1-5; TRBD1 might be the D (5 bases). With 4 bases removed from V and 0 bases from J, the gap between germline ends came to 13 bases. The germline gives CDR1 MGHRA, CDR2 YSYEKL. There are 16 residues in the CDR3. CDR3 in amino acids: CASSPPGLNSNQPQHF. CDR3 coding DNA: TGCGCCAGCAGCCCACCGGGACTCAATAGCAATCAGCCCCAGCATTTT.